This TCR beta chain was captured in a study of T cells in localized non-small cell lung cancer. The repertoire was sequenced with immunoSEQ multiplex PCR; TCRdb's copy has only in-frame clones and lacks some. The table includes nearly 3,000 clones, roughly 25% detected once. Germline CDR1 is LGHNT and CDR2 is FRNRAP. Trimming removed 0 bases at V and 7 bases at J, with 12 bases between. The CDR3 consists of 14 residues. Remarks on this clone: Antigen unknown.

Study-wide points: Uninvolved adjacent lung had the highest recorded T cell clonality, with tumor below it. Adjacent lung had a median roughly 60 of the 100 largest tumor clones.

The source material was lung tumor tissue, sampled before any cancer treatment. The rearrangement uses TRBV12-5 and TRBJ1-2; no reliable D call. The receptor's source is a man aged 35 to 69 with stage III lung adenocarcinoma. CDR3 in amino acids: CASGLVLGSSGYTF. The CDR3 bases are TGTGCTAGTGGTTTGGTACTGGGCAGTAGTGGCTACACCTTC.